Presented here are 6 T cell receptor beta chains from one specimen sequenced in a study of neoadjuvant nivolumab and ipilimumab in lung cancer. Here immunoSEQ multiplex PCR was the method, and the copy in TCRdb shows in-frame clones only, minus some. This table has about 18,000 clones, under 80% appearing once. Source: tumor tissue, taken after neoadjuvant nivolumab, alone or with ipilimumab, at or shortly before surgery. Receptors originate from an adult with non-small cell lung cancer.

About this clone: At the DNA level, this CDR3 is encoded by other sequences in the same sample as well. The V call is TRBV30, the J call TRBJ2-1; the D gene is possibly TRBD2 (6 bases). The CDR3 totals 13 residues. V was pared by 2 bases and J by 4 bases, with 9 bases between. In germline, CDR1 is GTSNPN, CDR2 SVGIG (reference sequence). The CDR3: CAWSSGLYNEQFF. CDR3 in DNA: TGTGCCTGGAGTAGCGGGCTTTACAATGAGCAGTTCTTC.

The V gene is TRBV6-5, the J gene TRBJ2-2; D perhaps matches TRBD1 (6 bases). Germline lookup yields CDR1 MNHEY and CDR2 SVGAGI. This CDR3 comprises 16 residues. Trimming removed 2 bases at V and 7 bases at J, with 17 bases between. The CDR3 sequence is CASSYGSRGYSGELFF. The DNA for the CDR3 is TGTGCCAGCAGTTACGGGAGCAGGGGATATAGCGGGGAGCTGTTTTTT.

By its share, this clone is hyperexpanded (1% or more). J is TRBJ1-1 and V is TRBV4-2; no clear D. Germline CDR1 reads LGHNA; CDR2 reads YNFKEQ. The ends were cut back, 0 bases at V and 0 bases at J, with 2 bases in the middle. This CDR3 spans 13 amino acids. CDR3: CASSQDMNTEAFF. The CDR3 DNA sequence: TGTGCCAGCAGCCAAGACATGAACACTGAAGCTTTCTTT.

The V and J genes are TRBV5-4 and TRBJ2-7; D not resolved. The CDR3 length is 13 residues. Trimming took 2 bases from V and 0 from J, leaving 6 bases between them. Germline-derived CDR1 and CDR2 are SGHNT and YYREEE (reference sequence). The DNA for the CDR3 is TGTGCCAGCAGCTTAGGAGCCTCCTACGAGCAGTACTTC. Residues: CASSLGASYEQYF.

This clone was observed a few times. This chain uses TRBV9 with TRBJ2-1, with TRBD1 matching 7 bases. V dropped 4 bases and J dropped 5; count of bases not matched to a gene: 15. The length of the CDR3 is 17 residues. Germline assignment: CDR1 SGDLS and CDR2 YYNGEE. The CDR3 sequence is CASSPYIGNRGNNEQFF. CDR3 in DNA: TGTGCCAGCAGCCCCTATATTGGGAACAGGGGCAACAATGAGCAGTTCTTC. Complete variable domain (other parts from reference TRBV9 and TRBJ2-1): DSGVTQTPKHLITATGQRVTLRCSPRSGDLSVYWYQQSLDQGLQFLIQYYNGEERAKGNILERFSAQQFPDLHSELNLSSLELGDSALYFCASSPYIGNRGNNEQFFGPGTRLTVL.

This chain uses TRBV7-3 with TRBJ2-2, with unresolved D. Germline V CDR1 and CDR2: SGHTA, FQGTGA. V lost 4 bases, J lost 3 bases, and 12 bases lay in between. This CDR3 is built from 15 residues. The CDR3 coding sequence is TGTGCCAGCAGCTCCCACCTTTCCTACACCGGGGAGCTGTTTTTT. This codes for CASSSHLSYTGELFF. The whole variable domain, filled in from reference TRBV7-3 and TRBJ2-2, reads GAGVSQTPSNKVTEKGKYVELRCDPISGHTALYWYRQSLGQGPEFLIYFQGTGAADDSGLPNDRFFAVRPEGSVSTLKIQRTERGDSAVYLCASSSHLSYTGELFFGEGSRLTVL.